Following are 21 T cell receptor beta chains from one sample sequenced in a study of blood T cells in healthy people across ages. A second PCR, run for roughly 7 to 12 cycles, used a sample-barcoded 5' primer plus a J-beta primer mix. TCRdb reanalysed the 5' RACE reads using MiXCR and keeps one entry per CDR3 protein. The repertoire holds 710,000 or so distinct CDR3 sequences, with around a fifth as singletons. The sequenced sample consisted of blood. Receptor source: an older man in good health.

CDR3 sequence: CASKTRRRELDTQYF. The CDR3 DNA reads TGTGCCAGCAAGACCCGTCGTAGGGAATTGGATACGCAGTATTTT. The V and J genes are TRBV6-2 or TRBV6-3 and TRBJ2-3, with D hard to call. The CDR3 runs to 15 residues. Trimming cost V 7 bases and J 6 bases, with 20 bases left between them. Germline-derived CDR1 and CDR2 are MNHEY and SVGEGT.

The rearrangement uses TRBV24-1 and TRBJ2-1, with 9 bases lining up with TRBD2. J was trimmed by 8 bases and V by 4 bases; bases with no gene match: 5. CDR1 KGHDR and CDR2 SFDVKD come from the germline V gene. The CDR3 covers 14 residues. The CDR3: CATSDSGTSHEQFF. The CDR3 DNA reads TGTGCCACCAGTGACTCCGGGACTAGCCATGAGCAGTTCTTC.

The chain carries TRBV7-9 and TRBJ1-2; D call uncertain. Between the trimmed V and J ends, which lost 6 bases and 4 bases, there was a span of 15 bases. The CDR3 spans 14 residues. Germline V gives CDR1 SEHNR, CDR2 FQNEAQ (reference sequence). CDR3 sequence (DNA): TGTGCCAGCAGACACGAAAGAGCCGTCTATGGCTACACCTTC. This sequence encodes CASRHERAVYGYTF. The variable domain in full, completed from reference TRBV7-9 and TRBJ1-2, reads DTGVSQNPRHKITKRGQNVTFRCDPISEHNRLYWYRQTLGQGPEFLTYFQNEAQLEKSRLLSDRFSAERPKGSFSTLEIQRTEQGDSAMYLCASRHERAVYGYTFGSGTRLTVV.

There are a few counts of this clonotype. This chain links TRBV19 with TRBJ1-4; a possible D gene is TRBD1 (6 bases). Per the germline V gene, CDR1 is LNHDA and CDR2 is SQIVND (reference sequence). V was clipped by 5 bases and J by 4 bases, with 14 bases between them. The CDR3 runs 15 residues. The CDR3 nucleotides read TGTGCCAGTAGTTCGTTGGCAGGGGATAATGAAAAACTGTTTTTT. Translation gives CASSSLAGDNEKLFF.

The chain is built from TRBV12-3 or TRBV12-4 and TRBJ1-1; 12 bases agree with TRBD1. The length of the CDR3 is 15 residues. V lost 5 bases to trimming and J lost 11 bases; unmatched junction nucleotides: 12. The CDR3 reads CASSLRGQGAPRAFF. The CDR3 nucleotides read TGTGCCAGCAGTCTTCGGGGACAGGGGGCGCCGAGGGCTTTCTTT.

This clonotype occurred once. The CDR3 DNA reads as TGTGCCAGCAGGAGACAGGGGATAAACACTGAAGCTTTCTTT. Translated, it gives CASRRQGINTEAFF. V is TRBV12-3 or TRBV12-4 and J is TRBJ1-1; TRBD1 agrees at 8 bases. The V segment lost 6 bases and the J segment 2 bases; nucleotides outside the gene matches: 5. The CDR3 sequence is 14 residues long.

The chain carries TRBV3-1 and TRBJ1-2, with 7 nucleotides matching TRBD1. V was clipped by 5 bases and J by 4 bases; unmatched bases: 7. The germline V gene has CDR1 LGHDT and CDR2 YNNKEL (reference sequence). CDR3 length: 14 residues. The CDR3 sequence is CASSSDRVLYGYTF. Written as DNA, the CDR3 is TGTGCCAGCAGCTCCGACAGGGTACTCTATGGCTACACCTTC.

The sample holds a few counts of this clonotype. One end of the junction fails to match germline, which may point to a read error. The chain links TRBV24-1 to TRBJ2-5; a weak D match, TRBD1 (6 bases). Germline CDR1 is KGHDR and CDR2 is SFDVKD. This CDR3 region has 16 residues. CDR3 in DNA: TGTGCCACCAGTGATCCCGGGACAACAGGTTGGGAGACTCAGTACTTC. It codes for CATSDPGTTGWETQYF.

In its sample, this clonotype was seen a few times. The gene calls are TRBV29-1 and TRBJ2-7; D is unclear. Germline assignment: CDR1 SQVTM and CDR2 ANQGSEA. Trimming removed 5 bases at V and 3 bases at J, with 14 bases between. This CDR3 is built from 13 residues. The CDR3 sequence: CSVSFGSFYEQYF. The CDR3 nucleotides read TGCAGCGTTTCTTTTGGGTCGTTCTACGAGCAGTACTTC.

The V call is TRBV12-5, the J call TRBJ2-5; D is undetermined. The J call may be faulty, since TRBJ2-1 better matches the DNA end. The CDR3 has 17 amino acids. CDR1 LGHNT and CDR2 FRNRAP come from the germline V gene. In DNA form, the CDR3 reads TGTGCTAGTGGTTTGGTACTACGTTCGGAGTTACGGAATGAGCAGTTCTTC. Amino acids: CASGLVLRSELRNEQFF.

The chain uses TRBV7-2 and TRBJ1-4, with no clear D. The V end was cut by 6 bases, the J end by 4 bases, with 6 bases between. Germline CDR1 is SGHTA and CDR2 is FQGNSA. CDR3 length: 12 residues. The CDR3, as DNA: TGTGCCAGCAGGAACAGTAATGAAAAACTGTTTTTT. It yields the protein CASRNSNEKLFF.

The chain links TRBV2 to TRBJ2-1, with 9 positions matching TRBD2. V dropped 10 bases and J dropped 4; count of bases not matched to a gene: 8. This CDR3 spans 14 amino acids. From germline, CDR1 is SNHLY and CDR2 FYNNEI. CDR3 sequence: CATALAGLYNEQFF. The CDR3 DNA sequence: TGTGCCACAGCACTAGCGGGCCTATACAATGAGCAGTTCTTC.

The chain employs TRBV6-2 or TRBV6-3 and TRBJ2-3; 9 nucleotides match TRBD2. The V gene end was trimmed by 7 bases and the J gene end by 2 bases; junction bases not matched to a gene: 13. The CDR3 runs to 17 residues. Germline V lookup: CDR1 MNHEY, CDR2 SVGEGT. CDR3 sequence (DNA): TGTGCCAGCACCTTAGCGGGAGACCCACGATCCACAGATACGCAGTATTTT. It yields the protein CASTLAGDPRSTDTQYF.

This clonotype was seen a few times. The genes are TRBV3-1 and TRBJ2-1, with TRBD2 identical over 8 bases. Germline V gene data show CDR1 as LGHDT and CDR2 as YNNKEL (reference sequence). With 2 bases clipped from V and 0 bases from J, the junction kept 3 bases outside the gene matches. The length of the CDR3 is 16 residues. CDR3 coding DNA: TGTGCCAGCAGCCAACGGGGGGGGAGCTCCTACAATGAGCAGTTCTTC. It translates to CASSQRGGSSYNEQFF.

This sequence joins TRBV5-1 and TRBJ2-6, with D possibly being TRBD2 (6 bases). Germline CDR1 is SGHRS and CDR2 is YFSETQ. The germline V and J ends were trimmed by 5 bases and 2 bases, with 14 bases remaining between them. The CDR3 extends over 16 amino acids. DNA of the CDR3: TGCGCCAGCAGTCACGGGACTTGGGCTGGGGCCAACGTCCTGACTTTC. This translates into CASSHGTWAGANVLTF.

This clonotype was observed a few times. This chain joins TRBV10-3 and TRBJ2-1; D tentatively reads TRBD1 or TRBD2 (5 bases each). Germline assignment: CDR1 ENHRY and CDR2 SYGVKD. This CDR3 is 14 amino acids long. Deletions cut 3 bases from V and 6 bases from J, with 12 bases between. The CDR3 sequence: CAISETGTINEQFF. CDR3 nucleotide sequence: TGTGCCATCAGTGAAACCGGGACGATCAATGAGCAGTTCTTC.

The genes are TRBV25-1 and TRBJ1-6; 10 bases are shared with TRBD1. The CDR3 runs to 17 residues. The germline gives CDR1 MGHDK, CDR2 SYGVNS. V lost 1 base, J lost 7 bases, and 7 bases stayed unmatched. The CDR3 reads CASSESRTGGSNSPLHF. CDR3 sequence (DNA): TGTGCCAGCAGTGAATCCCGGACAGGGGGTTCAAATTCACCCCTCCACTTT. The full variable domain, with the rest looked up from reference TRBV25-1 and TRBJ1-6, is EADIYQTPRYLVIGTGKKITLECSQTMGHDKMYWYQQDPGMELHLIHYSYGVNSTEKGDLSSESTVSRIRTEHFPLTLESARPSHTSQYLCASSESRTGGSNSPLHFGNGTRLTVT.

The rearrangement links TRBV12-3 or TRBV12-4 to TRBJ1-2; no reliable D call. The CDR3 loop spans 13 amino acids. Trimming cost V 3 bases and J 7 bases, with 12 bases left between them. CDR3 protein: CASSFGQARGYTF. The CDR3 coding sequence is TGTGCCAGCAGTTTTGGGCAGGCCCGTGGCTACACCTTC.

This clonotype has at least ten counts. The chain combines TRBV6-5 with TRBJ2-5, with 10 bases fitting TRBD2. From germline, CDR1 is MNHEY and CDR2 SVGAGI. CDR3 size: 15 residues. J was trimmed by 3 bases and V by 6 bases; bases with no gene match: 7. CDR3 in amino acids: CASRESGTSEETQYF. CDR3 sequence (DNA): TGTGCCAGCAGAGAGTCCGGGACTAGCGAAGAGACCCAGTACTTC.

This clonotype appeared many times. The chain carries TRBV4-1 and TRBJ2-1; 11 bases are shared with TRBD2. Trimming took 1 base from V and 1 from J; bases not matched to a gene: 0. The CDR3 is made up of 16 amino acids. Germline-derived CDR1 and CDR2 are MGHRA and YSYEKL. This chain's CDR3 is CASSQGLAGSYNEQFF. In DNA form, the CDR3 reads TGCGCCAGCAGCCAAGGACTAGCGGGGTCCTACAATGAGCAGTTCTTC.

This clonotype showed up many times. The CDR3 loop reads CSAATNLGFDQYF. Here the CDR3 DNA reads TGCAGCGCCGCGACCAACTTGGGGTTTGACCAGTACTTC. V is TRBV29-1 and J is TRBJ2-5; D gene unclear. Germline V gene data show CDR1 as SQVTM and CDR2 as ANQGSEA. V was cut by 7 bases and J by 10 bases, with 22 bases left in between. The CDR3 contains 13 residues.